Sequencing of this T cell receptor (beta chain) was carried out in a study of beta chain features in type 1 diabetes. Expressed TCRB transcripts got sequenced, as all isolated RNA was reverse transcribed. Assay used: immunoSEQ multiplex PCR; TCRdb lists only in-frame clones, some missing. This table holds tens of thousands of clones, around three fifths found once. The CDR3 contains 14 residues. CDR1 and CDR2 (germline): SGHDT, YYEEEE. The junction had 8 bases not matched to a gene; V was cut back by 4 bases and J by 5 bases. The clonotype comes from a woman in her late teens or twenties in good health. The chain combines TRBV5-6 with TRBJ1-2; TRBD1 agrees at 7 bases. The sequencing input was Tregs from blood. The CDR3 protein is CASSVWGQLYGYTF. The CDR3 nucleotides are TGTGCCAGCAGCGTTTGGGGACAGCTTTATGGCTACACCTTC.